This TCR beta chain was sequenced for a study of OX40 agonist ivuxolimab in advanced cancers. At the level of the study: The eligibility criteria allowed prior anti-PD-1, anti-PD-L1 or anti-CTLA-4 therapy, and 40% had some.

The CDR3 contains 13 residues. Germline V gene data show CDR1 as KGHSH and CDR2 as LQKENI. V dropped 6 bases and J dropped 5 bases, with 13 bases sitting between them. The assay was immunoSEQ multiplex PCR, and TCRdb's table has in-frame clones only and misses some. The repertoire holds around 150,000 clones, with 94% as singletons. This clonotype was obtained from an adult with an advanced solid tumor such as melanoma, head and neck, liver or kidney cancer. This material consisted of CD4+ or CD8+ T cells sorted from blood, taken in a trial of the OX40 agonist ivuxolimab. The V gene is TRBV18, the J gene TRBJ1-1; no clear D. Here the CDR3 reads CASSPSEGTEAFF. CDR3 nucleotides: TGTGCCAGCTCTCCTAGCGAGGGAACTGAAGCTTTCTTT.